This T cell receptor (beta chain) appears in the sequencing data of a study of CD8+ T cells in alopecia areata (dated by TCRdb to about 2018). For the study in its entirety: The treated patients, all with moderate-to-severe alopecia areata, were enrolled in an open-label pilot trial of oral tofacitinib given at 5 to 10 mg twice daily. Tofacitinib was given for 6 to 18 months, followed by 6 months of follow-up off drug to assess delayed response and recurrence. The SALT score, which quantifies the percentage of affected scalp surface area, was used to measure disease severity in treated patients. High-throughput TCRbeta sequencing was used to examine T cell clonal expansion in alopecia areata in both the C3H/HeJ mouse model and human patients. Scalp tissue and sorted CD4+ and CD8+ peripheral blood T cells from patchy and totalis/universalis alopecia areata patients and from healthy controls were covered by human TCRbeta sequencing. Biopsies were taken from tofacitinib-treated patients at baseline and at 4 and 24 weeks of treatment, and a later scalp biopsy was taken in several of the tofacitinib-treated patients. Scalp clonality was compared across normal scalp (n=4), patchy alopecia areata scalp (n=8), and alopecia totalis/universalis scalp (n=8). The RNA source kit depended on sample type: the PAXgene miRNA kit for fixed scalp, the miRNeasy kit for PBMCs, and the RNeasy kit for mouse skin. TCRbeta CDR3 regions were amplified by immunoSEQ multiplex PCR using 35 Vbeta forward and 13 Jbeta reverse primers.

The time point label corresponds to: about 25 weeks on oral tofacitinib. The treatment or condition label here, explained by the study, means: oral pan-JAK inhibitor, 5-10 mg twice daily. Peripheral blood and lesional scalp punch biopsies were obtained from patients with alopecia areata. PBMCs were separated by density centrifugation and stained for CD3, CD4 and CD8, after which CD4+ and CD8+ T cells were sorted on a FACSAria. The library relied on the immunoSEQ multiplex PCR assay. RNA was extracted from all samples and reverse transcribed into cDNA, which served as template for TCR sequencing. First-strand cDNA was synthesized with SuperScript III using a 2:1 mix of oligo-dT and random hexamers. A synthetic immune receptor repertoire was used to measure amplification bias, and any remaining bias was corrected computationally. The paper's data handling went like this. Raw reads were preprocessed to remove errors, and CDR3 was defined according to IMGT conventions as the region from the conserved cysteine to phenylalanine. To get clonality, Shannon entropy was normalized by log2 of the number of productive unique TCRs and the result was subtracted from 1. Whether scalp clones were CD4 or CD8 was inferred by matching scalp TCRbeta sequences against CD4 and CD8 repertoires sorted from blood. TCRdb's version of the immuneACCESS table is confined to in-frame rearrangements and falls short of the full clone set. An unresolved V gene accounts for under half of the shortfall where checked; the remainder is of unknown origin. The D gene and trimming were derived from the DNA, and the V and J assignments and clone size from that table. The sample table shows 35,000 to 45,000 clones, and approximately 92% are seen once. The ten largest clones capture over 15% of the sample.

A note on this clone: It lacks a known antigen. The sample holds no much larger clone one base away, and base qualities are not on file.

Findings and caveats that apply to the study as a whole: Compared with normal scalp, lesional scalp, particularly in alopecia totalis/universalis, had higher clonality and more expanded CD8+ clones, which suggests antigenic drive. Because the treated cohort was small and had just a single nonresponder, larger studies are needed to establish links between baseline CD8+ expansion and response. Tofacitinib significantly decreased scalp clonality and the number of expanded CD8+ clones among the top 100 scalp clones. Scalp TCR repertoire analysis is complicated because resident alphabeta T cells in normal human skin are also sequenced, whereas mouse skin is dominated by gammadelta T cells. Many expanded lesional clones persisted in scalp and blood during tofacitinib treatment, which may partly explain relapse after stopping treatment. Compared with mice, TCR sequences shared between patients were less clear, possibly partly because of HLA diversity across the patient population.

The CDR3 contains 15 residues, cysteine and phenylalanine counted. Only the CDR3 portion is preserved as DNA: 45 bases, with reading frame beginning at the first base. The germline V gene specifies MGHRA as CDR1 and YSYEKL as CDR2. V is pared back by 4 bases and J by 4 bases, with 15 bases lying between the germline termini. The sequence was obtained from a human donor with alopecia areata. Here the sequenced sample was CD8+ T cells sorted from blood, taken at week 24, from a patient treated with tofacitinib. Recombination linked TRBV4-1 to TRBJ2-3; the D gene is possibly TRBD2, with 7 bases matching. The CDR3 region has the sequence CASSLFGGGSDTQYF. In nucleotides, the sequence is TGCGCCAGCAGCCTCTTCGGCGGGGGCTCAGATACGCAGTATTTT.